This T cell receptor beta chain was captured in a study of OX40 agonist ivuxolimab in advanced cancers. The length of the CDR3 is 12 residues. The germline V gene encodes CDR1 PRHDT and CDR2 FYEKMQ (reference sequence). Details on this clone: An end of the junction differs from the germline gene, which may be a read error.

Libraries were prepared by immunoSEQ multiplex PCR; TCRdb keeps only in-frame clonotypes and omits some of them. Here the sample spans fewer than 50,000 clones, about nine tenths being singletons. The TCR was taken from an adult with an advanced solid tumor such as melanoma, head and neck, liver or kidney cancer. The V gene is TRBV13, the J gene TRBJ2-5; D remains unclear. Here the sequenced sample was CD4+ or CD8+ T cells sorted from blood, taken in a trial of the OX40 agonist ivuxolimab. The CDR3 sequence is CASSPDQETQYF. The DNA for the CDR3 is TGTGCCAGCAGCCCCGACCAGGAGACCCAGTACTTC.